The T cell receptor beta chain described here comes from a study of blood T cells in healthy people across ages. Study conclusions and caveats: Expanded clonotype changes were possibly confounded by unknown donor CMV status.

This clonotype was counted only a few times. Its antigen remains unidentified. Each individual donor underwent a draw of about 11 milliliters of peripheral blood. Through a sample-barcoded 5' primer and a J-beta primer mix, a second PCR was run for 7 to 11 cycles. Using its own MiXCR run on the 5' RACE reads, TCRdb lists one record per CDR3 protein. The table records 1.5 million to 1.9 million distinct CDR3 sequences, roughly two fifths of them present only once. The V gene's germline CDR1 is MNHEY and CDR2 SVGEGT. CDR3 length equals 15 residues. V was pared by 0 bases and J by 10 bases, with 16 bases between.

This sequence originates from a woman aged 18 to 35 in good health. Material for sequencing was blood. J is TRBJ2-1 and V is TRBV6-2 or TRBV6-3; D is perhaps TRBD1 or TRBD2 (5 bases each). DNA of the CDR3: TGTGCCAGCAGTTACTCGGGGCTACGAGGGACGGAGCAGTTCTTC. Its translation is CASSYSGLRGTEQFF.